This TCR beta chain was found in a study of T cell changes during pregnancy in multiple sclerosis. The V end lost 2 bases, the J end lost 4 bases, and 10 bases lay between the germline ends. CDR1 SGHRS and CDR2 YFSETQ come from the germline V gene. This CDR3 is 14 amino acids long. The table came from immunoSEQ multiplex PCR; TCRdb's copy has only in-frame clones and leaves some out. The sample includes 20,000 to 25,000 clones, around 89% of them seen just once. This chain uses TRBV5-1 with TRBJ2-1, with D maybe TRBD2 (6 bases). Here the sequenced sample was CD8+ T cells from peripheral blood mononuclear cells, taken in the first trimester of pregnancy. The clonotype was recovered from a female donor with multiple sclerosis, enrolled in a pregnancy study. The CDR3 coding sequence is TGCGCCAGCAGCTTCGGGACTGGGTACAATGAGCAGTTCTTC. Amino acids: CASSFGTGYNEQFF.